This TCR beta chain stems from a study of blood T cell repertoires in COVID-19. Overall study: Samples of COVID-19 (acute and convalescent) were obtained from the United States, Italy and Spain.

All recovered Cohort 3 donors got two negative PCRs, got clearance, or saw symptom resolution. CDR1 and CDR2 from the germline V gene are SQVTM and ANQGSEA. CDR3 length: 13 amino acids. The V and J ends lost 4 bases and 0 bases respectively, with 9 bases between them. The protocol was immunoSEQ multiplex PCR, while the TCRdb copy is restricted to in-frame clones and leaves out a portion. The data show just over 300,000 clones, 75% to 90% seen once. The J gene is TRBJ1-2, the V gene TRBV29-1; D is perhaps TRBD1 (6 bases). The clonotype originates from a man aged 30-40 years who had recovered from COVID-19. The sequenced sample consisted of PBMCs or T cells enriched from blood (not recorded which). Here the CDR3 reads CSVVGGSNYGYTF. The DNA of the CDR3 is TGCAGCGTTGTAGGGGGTTCTAACTATGGCTACACCTTC. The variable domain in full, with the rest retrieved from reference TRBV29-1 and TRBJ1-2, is SAVISQKPSRDICQRGTSLTIQCQVDSQVTMMFWYRQQPGQSLTLIATANQGSEATYESGFVIDKFPISRPNLTFSTLTVSNMSPEDSSIYLCSVVGGSNYGYTFGSGTRLTVV.